This T cell receptor beta chain stems from a study of blood T cell repertoires in COVID-19. Background on the study: Samples of COVID-19 (acute and convalescent) were obtained from the United States, Italy and Spain.

This clone was detected only once. Assay used: immunoSEQ multiplex PCR; TCRdb lists only in-frame clones, some missing. The sample carries fewer than 85,000 clones, 88% recorded once. After removal of 2 bases from V and 5 bases from J, the junction contained 5 bases not matched to a gene. Germline V gene sequence: CDR1 SGHTA, CDR2 FQGNSA. The CDR3 spans 15 residues. The source of this sequence is a man aged 50 to 59 with active COVID-19. V gene TRBV7-2 combines with J gene TRBJ2-1; TRBD2 agrees at 8 bases. The sequenced sample consisted of peripheral blood. As DNA, the CDR3 is TGTGCCAGCAGCTTAACTAGCGGCCCTAACAATGAGCAGTTCTTC. Translating gives CASSLTSGPNNEQFF. The entire variable domain, with the rest obtained from reference TRBV7-2 and TRBJ2-1, is as follows: GAGVSQSPSNKVTEKGKDVELRCDPISGHTALYWYRQSLGQGLEFLIYFQGNSAPDKSGLPSDRFSAERTGGSVSTLTIQRTQQEDSAVYLCASSLTSGPNNEQFFGPGTRLTVL.